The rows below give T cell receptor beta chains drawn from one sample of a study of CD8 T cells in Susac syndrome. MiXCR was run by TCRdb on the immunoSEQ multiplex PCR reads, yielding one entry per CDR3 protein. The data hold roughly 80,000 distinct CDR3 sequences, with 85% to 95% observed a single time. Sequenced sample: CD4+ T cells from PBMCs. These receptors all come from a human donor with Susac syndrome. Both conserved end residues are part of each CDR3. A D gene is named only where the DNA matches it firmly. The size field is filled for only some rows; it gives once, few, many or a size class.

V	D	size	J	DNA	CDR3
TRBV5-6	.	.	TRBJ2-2	TGTGCCAGCAGCTTCTTCCGGGGGGCTAACATAGCCGGGGAGCTGTTTTTT	CASSFFRGANIAGELFF
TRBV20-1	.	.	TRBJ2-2	TGCAGTGCTAGAGTTTCAGGGGGGGGGACCGTGGAGCTGTTTTTT	CSARVSGGGTVELFF
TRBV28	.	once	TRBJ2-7	TGTGCATCCCGGTTGGAGAGCTCCTACGAGCAGTACTTC	CASRLESSYEQYF
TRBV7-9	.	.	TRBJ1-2	TGTGCCAGCAGCTTCGGGCAGGGAGGAGGCTACACCTTC	CASSFGQGGGYTF
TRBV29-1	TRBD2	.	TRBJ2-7	TGCAGCGTTCTAACGGGAGGGAGGTACGAGCAGTACTTC	CSVLTGGRYEQYF
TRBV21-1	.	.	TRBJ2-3	TGTGCCAGCAGCAAAGCGACAGGGGGCACAGATACGCAGTATTTT	CASSKATGGTDTQYF
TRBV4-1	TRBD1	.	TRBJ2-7	TGCGCCAGCAGCTCCACCGGGACAGGCGCCTACGAGCAGTACTTC	CASSSTGTGAYEQYF
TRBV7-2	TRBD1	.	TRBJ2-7	TGTGCCAGCAGCCAGGGACAGGGGAACAGCGAGCAGTACTTC	CASSQGQGNSEQYF
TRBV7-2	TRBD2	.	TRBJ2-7	TGTGCCAGCAGCTTAGAAGCGGGAGGGTATTACGAGCAGTACTTC	CASSLEAGGYYEQYF
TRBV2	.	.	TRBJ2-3	TGTGCCAGCAGTGAAGCCCTGAGCACAGATACGCAGTATTTT	CASSEALSTDTQYF
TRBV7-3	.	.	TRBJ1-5	TGTGCCAGCAGCTTAACTGAGAGGTGGAATAGCAATCAGCCCCAGCATTTT	CASSLTERWNSNQPQHF
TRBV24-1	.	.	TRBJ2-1	TGTGCCACCTCGTGGGGGAATGAGCAGTTCTTC	CATSWGNEQFF
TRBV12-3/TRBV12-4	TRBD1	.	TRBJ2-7	TGTGCCAGCAGTCATCCCGACAGGGCCTACGAGCAGTACTTC	CASSHPDRAYEQYF
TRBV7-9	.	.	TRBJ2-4	TGTGCCAGCGGCAGACTCTTACCAGATAAAAACATTCAGTACTTC	CASGRLLPDKNIQYF
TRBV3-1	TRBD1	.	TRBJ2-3	TGTGCCAGCAGTCGGGACAGGGGAAGCACAGATACGCAGTATTTT	CASSRDRGSTDTQYF
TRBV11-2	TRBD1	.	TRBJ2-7	TGTGCCAGCAGCTATGGAAAGGACAGGTTGAGCTCCTACGAGCAGTACTTC	CASSYGKDRLSSYEQYF
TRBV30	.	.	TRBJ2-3	TGTGCCTGGAGTGTACGCAGGGTGCCAGATACGCAGTATTTT	CAWSVRRVPDTQYF
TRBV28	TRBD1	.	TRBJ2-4	TGTGCCAGCAGTCCTTCCGGGACAGGGCCCGACATTCAGTACTTC	CASSPSGTGPDIQYF